The clone carrying this TCR beta chain has a handful of counts. It was with 60 Vbeta and 13 Jbeta primers that the PCR ran. Produced via immunoSEQ multiplex PCR; TCRdb's table is partial and in-frame only. This table has 90,000 to 130,000 clones, 76% appearing once. The data belong to a study of cytomegalovirus exposure and HLA in healthy donors. Across the whole study: A previous analysis identified 95 million to 140 million unique TCR beta sequences derived from around 200 million T cells.

The sequenced material came from PBMCs. The receptor was derived from a man aged 25-40 years in good health and CMV-seropositive.

The CDR3 sequence: CASSLFDTSDEQFF. As DNA, the CDR3 is TGCGCCAGCAGCTTGTTCGACACGTCCGATGAGCAGTTCTTC. The genes are TRBV5-1 and TRBJ2-1; D not certain. The CDR3 runs to 14 residues. Germline loops: CDR1 SGHRS, CDR2 YFSETQ. V was trimmed by 1 base and J by 8 bases, leaving 13 bases between them.